This TCR beta chain originates from a study of early T cells in non-severe SARS-CoV-2 infection. Study information: With bulk RNA from unsorted whole blood as input, sequencing yielded unpaired chains.

As part of library construction, unique molecular identifiers were attached to individual cDNA molecules. TCRdb re-called the 5' RACE reads with MiXCR, one entry per CDR3 protein. The table lists around 61,000 distinct CDR3 sequences, 11% of them singletons, with 1.7% in the top ten. The CDR3 is 16 amino acids. V shed 5 bases, J shed 2 bases, and the junction held 5 bases outside the gene matches. Germline loops: CDR1 SGHTA, CDR2 FQGNSA. Study-level findings and limits: There was a bias toward anti-spike CD8 responses in VDJdb matching, which missed private and CD4 specificities.

This clonotype was counted a few times. The antigen is not known. The sequencing input was whole blood. The TCR originated in an adult who was a healthcare worker with PCR-confirmed SARS-CoV-2 infection or an uninfected control (not recorded which). V gene TRBV7-2 combines with J gene TRBJ2-3; 12 positions match TRBD2. CDR3 loop: CASSPRTSGITDTQYF. The CDR3 DNA sequence: TGTGCCAGCAGCCCCCGGACTAGCGGGATCACAGATACGCAGTATTTT.